The entry that follows covers one T cell receptor beta chain sequence. Its cognate antigen is unknown. TCRdb analysed the 5' RACE reads with MiXCR anew, one entry per CDR3 protein. This table has a few hundred thousand distinct CDR3 sequences, 28% appearing once. This record comes from a study of T-cell memory formation after mild COVID-19. Findings and caveats of the study: Clones which contracted sat mainly in CM and EM if CD4+, and in EMRA if CD8+. Detection of some responders pre-infection suggested pre-existing cross-reactive memory T cells participated. Nothing showed for sure that second-wave clones peaking on day 37 were SARS-CoV-2 specific.

There are 14 residues in the CDR3. Trimming pared 5 bases from V and 4 bases from J, leaving 13 bases between. Germline V lookup: CDR1 SGHRS, CDR2 YFSETQ. The sample taken for sequencing was PBMCs or a T cell subset sorted from them (not recorded which). The genes are TRBV5-1 and TRBJ2-1; a weak D match, TRBD1 (5 bases). The TCR originated in an adult woman who had mild COVID-19 (a few samples of this study predate the infection). Cell type and time point are not known. The CDR3 DNA reads as TGCGCCAGCAGGTCTCAGGGTGGGTACAATGAGCAGTTCTTC. Amino acid sequence: CASRSQGGYNEQFF. Complete variable domain (other parts from reference TRBV5-1 and TRBJ2-1): KAGVTQTPRYLIKTRGQQVTLSCSPISGHRSVSWYQQTPGQGLQFLFEYFSETQRNKGNFPGRFSGRQFSNSRSEMNVSTLELGDSALYLCASRSQGGYNEQFFGPGTRLTVL.